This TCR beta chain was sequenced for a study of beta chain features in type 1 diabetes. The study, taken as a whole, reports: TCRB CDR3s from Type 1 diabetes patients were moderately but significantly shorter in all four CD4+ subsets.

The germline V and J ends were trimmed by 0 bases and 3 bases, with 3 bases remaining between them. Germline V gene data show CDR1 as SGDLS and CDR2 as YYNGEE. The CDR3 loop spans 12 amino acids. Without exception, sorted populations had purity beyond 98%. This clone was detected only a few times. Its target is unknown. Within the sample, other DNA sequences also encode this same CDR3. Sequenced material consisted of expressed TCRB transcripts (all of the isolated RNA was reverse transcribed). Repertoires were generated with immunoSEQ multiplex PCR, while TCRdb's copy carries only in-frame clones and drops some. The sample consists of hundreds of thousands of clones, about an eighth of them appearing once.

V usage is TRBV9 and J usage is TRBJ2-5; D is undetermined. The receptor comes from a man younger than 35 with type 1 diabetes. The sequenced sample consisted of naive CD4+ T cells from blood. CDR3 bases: TGTGCCAGCAGCGTAGGCGAAGAGACCCAGTACTTC. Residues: CASSVGEETQYF.